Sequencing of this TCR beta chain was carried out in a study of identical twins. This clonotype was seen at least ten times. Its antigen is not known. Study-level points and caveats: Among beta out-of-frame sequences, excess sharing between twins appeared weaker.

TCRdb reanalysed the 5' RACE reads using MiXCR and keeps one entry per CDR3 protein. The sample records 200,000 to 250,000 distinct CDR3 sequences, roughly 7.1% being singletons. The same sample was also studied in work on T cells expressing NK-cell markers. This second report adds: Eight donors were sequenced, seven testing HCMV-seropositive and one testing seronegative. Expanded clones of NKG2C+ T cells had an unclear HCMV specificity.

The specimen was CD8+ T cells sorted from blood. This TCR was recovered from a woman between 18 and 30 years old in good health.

The CDR3 nucleotides are TGCGCCAGCAGCCAAGGACGGAACACAGATACGCAGTATTTT. As protein: CASSQGRNTDTQYF. The genes are TRBV4-3 and TRBJ2-3; D is unclear. V was pared by 1 base and J by 2 bases, with 7 bases between. The CDR3 totals 14 residues. Germline lookup yields CDR1 LGHNA and CDR2 YSLEER.